This is a list of T cell receptor beta chains from one sample in a study of T cells in Graves' hyperthyroidism and ophthalmopathy. In TCRdb, the multiplex PCR reads were re-called with MiXCR into one record per CDR3 protein. The sample lists fewer than 350,000 distinct CDR3 sequences; 12% to 15% were seen once. Sequenced input: blood. These receptor sequences come from a woman between 40 and 55 years old with Graves' hyperthyroidism. The CDR3 runs from the conserved cysteine through the conserved F or W. The D gene is left open where the match is weak. The size entry is marked missing in some rows and otherwise reads once, few, many or a size class.

size: many; V: TRBV5-5; D: NA; J: TRBJ2-1; DNA: TGTGCCAGCAGCTTGTGGGACCCACTCTACAATGAGCAGTTCTTC; CDR3: CASSLWDPLYNEQFF
size: NA; V: TRBV7-9; D: NA; J: TRBJ1-1; DNA: TGTGCCAGCAGCTCACAGAGACCGAACACTGAAGCTTTCTTT; CDR3: CASSSQRPNTEAFF
size: NA; V: TRBV19; D: TRBD2; J: TRBJ2-1; DNA: TGTGCCAGTAGTAGGACTAGCGGGCCCCCTTACAATGAGCAGTTCTTC; CDR3: CASSRTSGPPYNEQFF
size: NA; V: TRBV6-5; D: NA; J: TRBJ2-7; DNA: TGTGCCAGCAGTTACTCCGGGACAAGGGGGGGGGGAGAGCAGTACTTC; CDR3: CASSYSGTRGGGEQYF
size: few; V: TRBV20-1; D: NA; J: TRBJ2-1; DNA: TGCAGTGCTAGAGTGGCGGGATCAGCCTCCTACAATGAGCAGTTCTTC; CDR3: CSARVAGSASYNEQFF
size: many; V: TRBV3-1; D: NA; J: TRBJ2-7; DNA: TGTGCCAGCAGCCAAGGGGCCCGAGGCGAGCAGTACTTC; CDR3: CASSQGARGEQYF
size: many; V: TRBV2; D: TRBD1; J: TRBJ1-6; DNA: TGTGCCAGCAGTGACAGACAGGGGGCTTCACCCCTCCACTTT; CDR3: CASSDRQGASPLHF
size: many; V: TRBV20-1; D: NA; J: TRBJ2-5; DNA: TGCAGTGCTAGACCGGGGGGCCCAGAGACCCAGTACTTC; CDR3: CSARPGGPETQYF
size: many; V: TRBV11-2; D: TRBD2; J: TRBJ2-7; DNA: TGTGCCAGCAGCTTTTTGACTAGCGGGTCCTACGAGCAGTACTTC; CDR3: CASSFLTSGSYEQYF
size: many; V: TRBV7-9; D: TRBD2; J: TRBJ2-3; DNA: TGTGCCAGCAGTGACCCTAGCGGGAGGACAGATACGCAGTATTTT; CDR3: CASSDPSGRTDTQYF
size: many; V: TRBV11-3; D: NA; J: TRBJ1-1; DNA: TGTGCCAGCAGCTCGGGACTGATGAACACTGAAGCTTTCTTT; CDR3: CASSSGLMNTEAFF
size: NA; V: TRBV28; D: TRBD2; J: TRBJ2-1; DNA: TGTGCCAGCAGTTTGCATCTAGCGGAATACAATGAGCAGTTCTTC; CDR3: CASSLHLAEYNEQFF
size: many; V: TRBV29-1; D: NA; J: TRBJ2-3; DNA: TGCAGCGTTGAAGAGCGGACAAAAGGTACAGATACGCAGTATTTT; CDR3: CSVEERTKGTDTQYF
size: many; V: TRBV28; D: NA; J: TRBJ1-5; DNA: TGTGCCAGCAGTTTCGTCAGGGGAAGGGGCAATCAGCCCCAGCATTTT; CDR3: CASSFVRGRGNQPQHF
size: NA; V: TRBV11-2; D: NA; J: TRBJ1-2; DNA: TGTGCCAGCAGCTACAGGGTTAACTATGGCTACACCTTC; CDR3: CASSYRVNYGYTF
size: many; V: TRBV20-1; D: TRBD1; J: TRBJ2-1; DNA: TGCAGTGCTAGCCCGACAGGGGGTAATTCCTACAATGAGCAGTTCTTC; CDR3: CSASPTGGNSYNEQFF
size: once; V: TRBV4-1; D: NA; J: TRBJ2-3; DNA: TGCGCCAGCAGCCAAGTAAGGGGGGCGCAGGGAGATACGCAGTATTTT; CDR3: CASSQVRGAQGDTQYF
size: many; V: TRBV18; D: NA; J: TRBJ1-5; DNA: TGTGCCAGCTCACCAGGCAGGGGCAATCAGCCCCAGCATTTT; CDR3: CASSPGRGNQPQHF
size: many; V: TRBV13; D: TRBD2; J: TRBJ2-7; DNA: TGTGCCAGCAGCCTAGGGGGGGGACTAGCGGGAGTCGAGCAGTACTTC; CDR3: CASSLGGGLAGVEQYF
size: NA; V: TRBV7-9; D: TRBD1; J: TRBJ2-1; DNA: TGTGCCAGCAGCTCCACCGGGACAGGGAGCAATGAGCAGTTCTTC; CDR3: CASSSTGTGSNEQFF
size: many; V: TRBV12-5; D: NA; J: TRBJ2-5; DNA: TGTGCTAGTGGTCCCGGACTAGGGGGGACCCAGTACTTC; CDR3: CASGPGLGGTQYF
size: many; V: TRBV28; D: NA; J: TRBJ2-7; DNA: TGTGCCACCGTTGGGGGCACGTCCTACGAGCAGTACTTC; CDR3: CATVGGTSYEQYF
size: NA; V: TRBV7-9; D: TRBD1; J: TRBJ2-1; DNA: TGTGCCAGCAGCCCGATTGGAGCAGGGGGTGACAATGAGCAGTTCTTC; CDR3: CASSPIGAGGDNEQFF
size: many; V: TRBV7-2; D: NA; J: TRBJ2-3; DNA: TGTGCCAGCAGCTTGGGTCTCGGCACAGATACGCAGTATTTT; CDR3: CASSLGLGTDTQYF
size: many; V: TRBV12-3/TRBV12-4; D: TRBD1; J: TRBJ2-3; DNA: TGTGCCAGCAGTTTAATGGCAGGGGGAACAGATACGCAGTATTTT; CDR3: CASSLMAGGTDTQYF
size: many; V: TRBV24-1; D: NA; J: TRBJ1-2; DNA: TGTGCCACCAGTGACCGGACAGAACCTTATGGCTACACCTTC; CDR3: CATSDRTEPYGYTF
size: once; V: TRBV19; D: NA; J: TRBJ2-3; DNA: TGTGCCAGTAGTGCCCAGCGGGGCACAGATACGCAGTATTTT; CDR3: CASSAQRGTDTQYF
size: once; V: TRBV10-3; D: TRBD1; J: TRBJ2-7; DNA: TGTGCCAGCACCGCCGGGACAGGGCGCTGGTACGAGCAGTACTTC; CDR3: CASTAGTGRWYEQYF
size: NA; V: TRBV7-9; D: NA; J: TRBJ2-7; DNA: TGTGCCAGCAGCCGCGTGATCGGGACGAATGATCCCTACGAGCAGTACTTC; CDR3: CASSRVIGTNDPYEQYF
size: NA; V: TRBV9; D: NA; J: TRBJ2-3; DNA: TGTGCCAGCAGTGACATGTTGGACACAGATACGCAGTATTTT; CDR3: CASSDMLDTDTQYF
size: few; V: TRBV7-2; D: NA; J: TRBJ2-3; DNA: TGTGCCAGCAGTTCGAACACAGATACGCAGTATTTT; CDR3: CASSSNTDTQYF
size: few; V: TRBV7-2; D: TRBD1; J: TRBJ2-1; DNA: TGTGCCAGCAGCACCTCGACAGGGGTCTCCTACAATGAGCAGTTCTTC; CDR3: CASSTSTGVSYNEQFF
size: NA; V: TRBV24-1; D: NA; J: TRBJ2-7; DNA: TGTGCCACCAGTGATCCAACCGGGACCCGATCGGCCTACGAGCAGTACTTC; CDR3: CATSDPTGTRSAYEQYF
size: many; V: TRBV28; D: TRBD1; J: TRBJ2-5; DNA: TGTGCCAGCAGCTCCGTGGTCAGGGGGCGCGAGACCCAGTACTTC; CDR3: CASSSVVRGRETQYF
size: many; V: TRBV5-6; D: TRBD1; J: TRBJ1-5; DNA: TGTGCCAGCAGCTTGTGGGACAGGGGTAATCAGCCCCAGCATTTT; CDR3: CASSLWDRGNQPQHF